This TCR beta chain originates from a study of blood T cell repertoires in COVID-19. Study summary: The samples span acute and convalescent COVID-19 from the United States, Italy and Spain. The analysed material was cDNA or gDNA that came from T cells, B-cell-depleted T cells, or PBMCs.

Original methodology: Amplification of reference gene primers was used by the study to estimate nucleated cell counts. The repertoire was sequenced with immunoSEQ multiplex PCR; TCRdb's copy has only in-frame clones and lacks some. V, J and clone size are those of that table, while D and trimming were read from the DNA. The sample shows fewer than 500,000 clones, roughly 89% of them seen only once. This TCR came from a woman between 25 and 40 years old with active or convalescent COVID-19. Sequenced material: peripheral blood.

The CDR3 sequence: CASSLVGREAGTEAFF. The CDR3 nucleotides read TGCGCCAGCAGCTTGGTCGGCAGGGAAGCGGGCACTGAAGCTTTCTTT. The J gene is TRBJ1-1, the V gene TRBV5-1; D is possibly TRBD1 (5 bases). The CDR3 contains 16 residues. V dropped 0 bases and J dropped 4 bases, with 16 bases sitting between them. CDR1 is SGHRS, CDR2 YFSETQ, per germline.